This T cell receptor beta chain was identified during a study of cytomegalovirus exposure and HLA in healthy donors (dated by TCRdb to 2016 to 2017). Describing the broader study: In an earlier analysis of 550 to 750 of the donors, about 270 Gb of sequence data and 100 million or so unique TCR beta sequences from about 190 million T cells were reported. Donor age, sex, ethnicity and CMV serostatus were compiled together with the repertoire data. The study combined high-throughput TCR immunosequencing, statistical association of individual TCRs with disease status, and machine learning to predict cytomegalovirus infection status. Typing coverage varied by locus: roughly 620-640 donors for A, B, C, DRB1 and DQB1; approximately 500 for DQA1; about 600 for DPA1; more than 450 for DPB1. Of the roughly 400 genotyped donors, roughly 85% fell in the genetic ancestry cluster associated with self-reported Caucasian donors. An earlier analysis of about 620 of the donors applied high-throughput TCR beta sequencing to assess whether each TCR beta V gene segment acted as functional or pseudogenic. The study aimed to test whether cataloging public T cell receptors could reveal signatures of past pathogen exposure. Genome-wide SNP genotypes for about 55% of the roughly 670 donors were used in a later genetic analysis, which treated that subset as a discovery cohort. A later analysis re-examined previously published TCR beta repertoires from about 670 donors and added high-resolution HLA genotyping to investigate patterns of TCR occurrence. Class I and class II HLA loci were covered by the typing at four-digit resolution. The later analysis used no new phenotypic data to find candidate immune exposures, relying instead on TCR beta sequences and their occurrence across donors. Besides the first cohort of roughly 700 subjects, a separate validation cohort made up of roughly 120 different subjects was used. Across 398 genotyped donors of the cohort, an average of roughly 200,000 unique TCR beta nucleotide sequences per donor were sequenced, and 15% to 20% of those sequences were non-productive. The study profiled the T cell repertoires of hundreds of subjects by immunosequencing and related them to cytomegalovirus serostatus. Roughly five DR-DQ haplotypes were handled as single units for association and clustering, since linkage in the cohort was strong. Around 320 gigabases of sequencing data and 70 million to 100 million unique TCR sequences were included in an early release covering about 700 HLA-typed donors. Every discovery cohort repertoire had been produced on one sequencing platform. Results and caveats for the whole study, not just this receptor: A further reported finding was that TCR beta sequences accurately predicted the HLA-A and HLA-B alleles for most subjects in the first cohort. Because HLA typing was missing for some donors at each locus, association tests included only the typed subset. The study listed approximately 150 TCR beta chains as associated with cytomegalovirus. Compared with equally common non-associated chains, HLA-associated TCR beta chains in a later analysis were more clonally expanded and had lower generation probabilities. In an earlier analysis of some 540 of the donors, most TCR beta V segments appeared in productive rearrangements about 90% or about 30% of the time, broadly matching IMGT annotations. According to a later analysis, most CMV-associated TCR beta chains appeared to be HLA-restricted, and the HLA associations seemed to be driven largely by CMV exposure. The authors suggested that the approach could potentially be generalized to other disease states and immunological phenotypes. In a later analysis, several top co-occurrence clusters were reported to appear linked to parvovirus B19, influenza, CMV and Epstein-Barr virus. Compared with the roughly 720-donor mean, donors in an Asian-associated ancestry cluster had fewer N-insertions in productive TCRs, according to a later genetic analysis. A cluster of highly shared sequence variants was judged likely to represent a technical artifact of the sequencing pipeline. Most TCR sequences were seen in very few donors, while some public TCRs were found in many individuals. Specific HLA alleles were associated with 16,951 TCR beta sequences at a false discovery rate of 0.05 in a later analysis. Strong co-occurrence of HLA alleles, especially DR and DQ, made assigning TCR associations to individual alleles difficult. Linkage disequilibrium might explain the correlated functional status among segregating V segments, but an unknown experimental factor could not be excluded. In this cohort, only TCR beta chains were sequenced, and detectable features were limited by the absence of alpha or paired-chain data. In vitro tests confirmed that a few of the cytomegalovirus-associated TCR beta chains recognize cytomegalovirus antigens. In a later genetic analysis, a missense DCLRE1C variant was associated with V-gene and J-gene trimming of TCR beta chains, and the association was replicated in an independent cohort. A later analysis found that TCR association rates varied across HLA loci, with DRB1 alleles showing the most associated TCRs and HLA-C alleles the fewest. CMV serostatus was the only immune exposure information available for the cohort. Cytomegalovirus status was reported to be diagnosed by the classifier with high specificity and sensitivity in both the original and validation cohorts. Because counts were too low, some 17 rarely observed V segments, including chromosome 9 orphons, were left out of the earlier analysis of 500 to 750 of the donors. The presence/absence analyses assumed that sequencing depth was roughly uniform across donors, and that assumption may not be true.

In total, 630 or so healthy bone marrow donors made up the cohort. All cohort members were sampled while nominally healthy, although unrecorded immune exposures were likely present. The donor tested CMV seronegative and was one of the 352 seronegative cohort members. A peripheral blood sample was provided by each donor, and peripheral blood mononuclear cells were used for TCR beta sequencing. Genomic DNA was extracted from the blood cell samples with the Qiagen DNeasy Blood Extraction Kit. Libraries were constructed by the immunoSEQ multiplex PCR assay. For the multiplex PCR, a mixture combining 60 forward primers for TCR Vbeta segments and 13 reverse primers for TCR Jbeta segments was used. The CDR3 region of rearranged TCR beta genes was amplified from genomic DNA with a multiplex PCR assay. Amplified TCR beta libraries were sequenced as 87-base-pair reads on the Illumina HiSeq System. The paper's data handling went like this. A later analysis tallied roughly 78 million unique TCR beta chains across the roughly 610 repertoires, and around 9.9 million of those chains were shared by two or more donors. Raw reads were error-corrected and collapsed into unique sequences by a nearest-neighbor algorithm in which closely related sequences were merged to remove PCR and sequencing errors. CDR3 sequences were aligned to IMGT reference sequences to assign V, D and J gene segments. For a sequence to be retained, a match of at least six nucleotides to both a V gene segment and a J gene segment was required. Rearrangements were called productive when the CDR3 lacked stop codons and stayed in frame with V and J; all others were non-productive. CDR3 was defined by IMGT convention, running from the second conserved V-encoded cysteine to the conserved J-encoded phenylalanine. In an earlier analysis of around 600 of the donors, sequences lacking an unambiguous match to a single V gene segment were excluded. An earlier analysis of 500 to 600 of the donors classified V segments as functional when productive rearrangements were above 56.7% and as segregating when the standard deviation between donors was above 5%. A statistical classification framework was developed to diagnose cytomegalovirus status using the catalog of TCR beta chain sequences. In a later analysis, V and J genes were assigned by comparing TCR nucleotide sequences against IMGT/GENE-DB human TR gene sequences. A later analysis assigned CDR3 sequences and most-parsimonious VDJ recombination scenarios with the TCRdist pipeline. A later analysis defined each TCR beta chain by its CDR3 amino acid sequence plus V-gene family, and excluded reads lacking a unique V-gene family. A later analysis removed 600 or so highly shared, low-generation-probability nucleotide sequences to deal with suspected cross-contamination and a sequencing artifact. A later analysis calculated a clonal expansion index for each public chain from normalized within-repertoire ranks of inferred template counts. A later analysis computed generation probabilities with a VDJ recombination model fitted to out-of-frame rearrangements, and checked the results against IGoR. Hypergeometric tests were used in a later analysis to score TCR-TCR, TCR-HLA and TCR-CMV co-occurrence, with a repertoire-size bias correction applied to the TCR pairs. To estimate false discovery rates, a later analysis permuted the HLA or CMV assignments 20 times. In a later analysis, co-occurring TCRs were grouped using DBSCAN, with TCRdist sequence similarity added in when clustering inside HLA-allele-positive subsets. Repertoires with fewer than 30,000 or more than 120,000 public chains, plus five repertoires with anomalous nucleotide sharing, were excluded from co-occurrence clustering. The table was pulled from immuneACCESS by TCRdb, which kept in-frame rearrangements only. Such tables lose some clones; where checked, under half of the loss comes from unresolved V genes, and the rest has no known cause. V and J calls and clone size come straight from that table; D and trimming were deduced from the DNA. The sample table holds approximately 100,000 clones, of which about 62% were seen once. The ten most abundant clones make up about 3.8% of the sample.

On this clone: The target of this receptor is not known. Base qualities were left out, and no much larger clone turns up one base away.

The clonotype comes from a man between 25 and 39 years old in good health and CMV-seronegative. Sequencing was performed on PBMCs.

CDR3 protein: CACGSTDTQYF. The DNA sequence is TGTGCCTGCGGGAGCACAGATACGCAGTATTTT. The chain links TRBV25-1 with TRBJ2-3; tentative D gene TRBD2, with 5 bases matching. The CDR1 and CDR2 encoded by the germline V gene are MGHDK and SYGVNS. Counted from cysteine to phenylalanine, this CDR3 has 11 amino acids. Only the CDR3 part of the read is kept: 33 bases, read in frame from the first base. Deletion took 11 bases off V and 0 bases off J, with a span of 6 bases between the germline ends.